A selection of T cell receptor beta chains follows, all from one sample in a study of shared clonotypes between healthy human individuals. Clones were sequenced by immunoSEQ multiplex PCR, and TCRdb holds only the in-frame ones, with some missing. The data show about 960,000 clones, with approximately 76% seen just once and around 1.5% held by the top ten. The sample taken for sequencing was memory CD4+ T cells sorted from blood. The receptors derive from a man aged 18 to 30 in good health. Both conserved end residues are trimmed from each CDR3.

cdr3_aa: ASSLYRGTEAF
v_call: TRBV27

cdr3_aa: ASSPGASPDKETQY
v_call: TRBV5-1

cdr3_aa: ASSLVVYNEQF
v_call: TRBV27

cdr3_aa: ASSSRGRGLIEAF
v_call: TRBV28

cdr3_aa: ASSGGITDTQY
v_call: TRBV19

cdr3_aa: ASRPGDEANYGYT
v_call: TRBV5-1

cdr3_aa: ASSRGTGLGQPQH
v_call: TRBV5-6

cdr3_aa: ASSEEPRSYGYT
v_call: TRBV6-1

cdr3_aa: ASSLEGSRWSGKDTQY
v_call: TRBV5-1

cdr3_aa: ASSLFGSLNTEAF
v_call: TRBV28

cdr3_aa: ASSSSGTGNNEKLF
v_call: TRBV7-9

cdr3_aa: ASSLTLGPNAPLH
v_call: TRBV5-1

cdr3_aa: ASSQVGFREAF
v_call: TRBV7-2

cdr3_aa: ASSEPGGIGNTIY
v_call: TRBV6-1

cdr3_aa: AWSVLRLRAGYGYT
v_call: TRBV30

cdr3_aa: ASSLERGGGSQPQH
v_call: TRBV28

cdr3_aa: ASGLGSSAYEQY
v_call: TRBV12-5

cdr3_aa: ASSYTGTGAYEQY
v_call: TRBV6-6

cdr3_aa: ASSGPGGETQY
v_call: TRBV19

cdr3_aa: ASRPTGPGELF
v_call: TRBV25-1

cdr3_aa: ASSQELSDSYEQY
v_call: TRBV4-3

cdr3_aa: ASSPDRSANQPQH
v_call: TRBV11-2

cdr3_aa: ASSFGRENTEAF
v_call: TRBV28

cdr3_aa: ASSGQFYGYT
v_call: TRBV2

cdr3_aa: ANSSGLAGGPDTQY
v_call: TRBV9

cdr3_aa: ASSWDRVETQY
v_call: TRBV5-1

cdr3_aa: ASSAGTGAGNSPLH
v_call: TRBV9

cdr3_aa: ASSVGIGEAF
v_call: TRBV11-3

cdr3_aa: ATNNRGGNYGYT
v_call: TRBV6-6

cdr3_aa: ASSLGTSGGGPTGELF
v_call: TRBV27

cdr3_aa: ASSRGAGEMSEQY
v_call: TRBV7-8

cdr3_aa: ASSQVLLGAEAF
v_call: TRBV4-3

cdr3_aa: ASTWGQGLEKLF
v_call: TRBV6-1

cdr3_aa: ASSWGQASSGNTIY
v_call: TRBV7-8

cdr3_aa: ASSWDLSGANVLT
v_call: TRBV5-4

cdr3_aa: ASSVDDRGSEKLF
v_call: TRBV9

cdr3_aa: ASSLGSFDEQF
v_call: TRBV7-9

cdr3_aa: ASSPDNYGYT
v_call: TRBV18

cdr3_aa: ASSLPGSIIQY
v_call: TRBV5-6

cdr3_aa: ASAEQGGGTDTQY
v_call: TRBV14

cdr3_aa: ASRLRQGTYEQY
v_call: TRBV2

cdr3_aa: ASSWTVPGNTIY
v_call: TRBV28

cdr3_aa: ASSSQDQPQH
v_call: TRBV19

cdr3_aa: ASSPQAGGSSYEQY
v_call: TRBV9

cdr3_aa: ASSVRRADTQY
v_call: TRBV7-2

cdr3_aa: ATHASGVFSQPQH
v_call: TRBV10-3

cdr3_aa: ASSDGGTGKGEAF
v_call: TRBV10-1

cdr3_aa: ASSLASDSGLEQF
v_call: TRBV7-2

cdr3_aa: ASSLNGNYGYT
v_call: TRBV5-4

cdr3_aa: ASSPGTSADQETQY
v_call: TRBV7-9

cdr3_aa: ASTIGGRMDEKLF
v_call: TRBV6-1

cdr3_aa: ASSQPGTGNEKLF
v_call: TRBV4-1

cdr3_aa: ASRGWDTSTGELF
v_call: TRBV5-1

cdr3_aa: ASSGSLYEQY
v_call: TRBV6-1

cdr3_aa: ASSWTGVTEAF
v_call: TRBV2